This T cell receptor (beta chain) is from a study of CD8+CD57+ T cells in acquired aplastic anemia (dated by TCRdb to the late 2010s). In the study overall: DNA extracted from sorted CD4+ and CD8+ cells had a mean of approximately 3 ug, with a range of roughly 0.19 to 27.4 ug. Overall study results and their limits: Although roughly 29 CD8+ CDR3 sequences were shared by patients and controls, these sequences appeared highly expressed in patients and within the immunodominant clones of patients. No significant difference in CD8+ Simpson's diversity was found between patients and healthy controls (P=0.060).

In this study, sorted CD4+ and CD8+ T cells from the blood of healthy subjects and of severe aplastic anemia patients had their TCR repertoires deep-sequenced. Ficoll-Paque density gradient centrifugation was used to isolate peripheral blood mononuclear cells. Before DNA extraction, CD4+ and CD8+ T cells were sorted with FACS or magnetic beads. V ends up 4 bases short and J 2 bases short, with an unmatched junction base count of 14. CDR1 and CDR2 are drawn from the germline V gene: MGHDK, SYGVNS. The CDR3 contains 17 residues, cysteine and phenylalanine counted. Only CDR3 DNA is held: 51 bases, read in frame from base 1. About this clonotype itself: Which antigen it targets is not known. The input lacks base qualities; no much larger clone sits a single base away.

Genomic DNA served as template for TCR beta VDJ combination and CDR3 sequence profiling. TCR repertoire sequencing was run on an Illumina HiSeq 2000. As for the authors' bioinformatics: Repertoires were assessed using TRBV/TRBJ rearrangement plots, CDR3 size and DJ length profiles, and Simpson's diversity index. The most abundant DNA sequence in the deep sequencing data was defined as the immunodominant clone. CDR3 amino acid sequences were screened for sharing across subjects and compared with published repertoires and the VDJdb database. The public reads were quality trimmed at Q25 with fastp and then assembled into clones with MiXCR by TCRdb, keeping productive beta chains. CDR3 protein sequences are deduplicated, and each keeps its most common genes and DNA. These V and J calls are TCRdb output, not the study's own analysis. This sample comprises under 200,000 distinct CDR3 sequences, about three fifths of them detected only once. The ten largest clones add up to under 60% of the sample.

The source of this sequence is a human donor with severe aplastic anemia or a healthy control (not recorded which). Sequences were obtained from sorted CD4+, CD8+, or CD8+CD57+ T cells (not recorded which) from PBMCs. The chain joins TRBV25-1 to TRBJ2-7, and TRBD2 aligns with 7 junction nucleotides. The CDR3 is CASSVSLGLRGTYEQYF. The nucleotides are TGTGCCAGCAGTGTATCCCTGGGACTAAGGGGTACCTACGAGCAGTACTTC.